The clone carrying this TCR beta chain was seen at least ten times. Its cognate antigen is unknown. This specimen belongs to a study of blood T cells in healthy people across ages. Next came a second PCR, run for about 6 to 12 cycles, which used a sample-barcoded 5' primer along with a J-beta primer mix. MiXCR, applied by TCRdb to the 5' RACE reads, yields one record per CDR3 protein. Here the sample spans some 670,000 distinct CDR3 sequences, about 51% being singletons. General study results and limits: Strong correlation linked observed beta diversity and percent naive T cells. Calculation of diversity from one million T cells yielded estimates considered to be underestimates.

J gave up 0 bases and V 3 bases, and 11 bases lay outside the gene matches. CDR3 length equals 20 residues. CDR1 and CDR2 from the germline V gene are SGHAT and FQNNGV. The clonotype was recovered from a woman of 80 years or more in good health. Source material: blood. The chain employs TRBV11-2 and TRBJ2-1, with 13 positions matching TRBD2. The CDR3 is CASSFLPGLAGWSSYNEQFF. As DNA, the CDR3 is TGTGCCAGCAGCTTTCTTCCGGGACTAGCGGGGTGGAGCTCCTACAATGAGCAGTTCTTC.